This TCR beta chain is drawn from a study of T cell responses to AZD1222 COVID-19 vaccine. Findings and limits, study-wide: Only six AZD1222 recipients tested seropositive at baseline.

With respect to this clone: Antigen: not known.

The CDR3 sequence is 15 residues long. Looked up from germline, CDR1 is SGHKS and CDR2 is YYEKEE (reference sequence). V shed 6 bases, J shed 6 bases, and the junction held 12 bases outside the gene matches. The protocol was immunoSEQ multiplex PCR, while the TCRdb copy is restricted to in-frame clones and leaves out a portion. The sample consists of roughly 99,000 clones, approximately 92% of them appearing once. Analyses pooled second doses at about 4 or about 12 weeks. The chain recombines TRBV5-5 with TRBJ2-1, with TRBD1 identical over 7 bases. This TCR was sampled from an adult who received the AZD1222 COVID-19 vaccine. The sequencing here drew on peripheral blood, taken 28 days after the second AZD1222 dose. CDR3: CASTSDRKVINEQFF. The CDR3 nucleotides are TGTGCCAGCACCTCGGACAGGAAAGTTATCAATGAGCAGTTCTTC.